This entry concerns a single TCR beta chain. These data originate in a study of cytomegalovirus exposure and HLA in healthy donors. V was trimmed by 11 bases and J by 0 bases, leaving 11 bases between them. Germline CDR1 WSHSY, CDR2 SAAADI. This CDR3 has 12 amino acids. PCR primers comprised 60 Vbeta and 13 Jbeta primers. In the original processing: Later work found tens of millions of unique TCR beta chains, with roughly 11 million shared. TCRdb keeps only in-frame clones here, not all; method: immunoSEQ multiplex PCR. That table gives V, J and clone size, and the DNA gave D and trimming. The profile shows about 93,000 clones, about 81% of them singletons.

This chain connects TRBV10-2 to TRBJ2-7; D may be TRBD2 (6 bases). The sample was PBMCs. The receptor was derived from a woman aged 40 to 50 in good health and CMV-seronegative. CDR3 region: CAGGRSSYEQYF. Written as DNA, the CDR3 is TGCGCCGGAGGGAGGTCCTCCTACGAGCAGTACTTC.